A single sample gave rise to the 15 T cell receptor beta chains below, sequenced in a study of control samples from healthy donors and cancer patients. Measured with immunoSEQ multiplex PCR; TCRdb has only the in-frame clones, and not every one. The sample lists 90,000 or so clones, roughly nine tenths occurring once. Sample: blood. These receptors were obtained from a woman between 65 and 79 years old in good health.

This sequence joins TRBV19 and TRBJ1-1; 7 nucleotides match TRBD1. The CDR3 has 14 residues. Germline trimming cut 3 bases from V and 1 base from J; bases unmatched to any gene: 2. Germline V lookup: CDR1 LNHDA, CDR2 SQIVND (reference sequence). The CDR3, as DNA: TGTGCCAGTAGTATTCAGGGGGAGAACACTGAAGCTTTCTTT. The encoded protein is CASSIQGENTEAFF. The full variable domain, rest sourced from reference TRBV19 and TRBJ1-1, is DGGITQSPKYLFRKEGQNVTLSCEQNLNHDAMYWYRQDPGQGLRLIYYSQIVNDFQKGDIAEGYSVSREKKESFPLTVTSAQKNPTAFYLCASSIQGENTEAFFGQGTRLTVV.

This chain uses TRBV6-1 with TRBJ1-3; tentatively, D is TRBD1 (5 bases). The CDR3 runs to 17 residues. The V end lost 2 bases, the J end lost 3 bases, and 17 bases lay between the germline ends. CDR1 is MNHNS, CDR2 SASEGT, per germline. The CDR3 is CASSEKARGVYGNTIYF. CDR3 nucleotide sequence: TGTGCCAGCAGTGAAAAAGCGAGGGGTGTGTATGGAAACACCATATATTTT.

This chain joins TRBV7-9 and TRBJ2-7, with 8 bases that match TRBD1. Germline trimming cut 5 bases from V and 2 bases from J; bases unmatched to any gene: 2. Germline lookup yields CDR1 SEHNR and CDR2 FQNEAQ (reference sequence). The CDR3 is 13 amino acids. CDR3 residues: CASSRGQAYEQYF. In DNA form, the CDR3 reads TGTGCCAGCAGCCGGGGACAGGCCTACGAGCAGTACTTC.

The V and J genes are TRBV9 and TRBJ2-3; weak D call: TRBD2 (5 bases). V was cut by 1 base and J by 0 bases, with 12 bases left in between. Per the germline V gene, CDR1 is SGDLS and CDR2 is YYNGEE. The length of the CDR3 is 16 residues. The CDR3 here is CASSVRSDPSTDTQYF. The CDR3 DNA sequence: TGTGCCAGCAGCGTACGTAGCGACCCTAGCACAGATACGCAGTATTTT.

The chain has TRBV5-4 and TRBJ2-7; D is unresolved. This CDR3 has 11 residues. Germline CDR1 SGHNT, CDR2 YYREEE (reference sequence). V was trimmed by 0 bases and J by 6 bases, leaving 4 bases between them. This CDR3 is CASSLGFEQYF. The CDR3, as DNA: TGTGCCAGCAGCTTGGGGTTCGAGCAGTACTTC.

The J gene is TRBJ1-6, the V gene TRBV7-2, with a possible D match to TRBD1 (5 bases). The length of the CDR3 is 18 residues. Trimming removed 5 bases from V and 0 bases from J, with 17 bases in between. CDR1 is SGHTA, CDR2 FQGNSA, per germline. This CDR3 is CASSGLGPQSSYNSPLHF. CDR3 sequence (DNA): TGTGCCAGCAGCGGACTGGGACCCCAGAGCTCCTATAATTCACCCCTCCACTTT.

This sequence joins TRBV6-5 and TRBJ2-7; 8 bases line up with TRBD1. The CDR3 sequence is 16 residues long. Trimming cost V 2 bases and J 5 bases; bases outside gene matches: 11. Germline V lookup: CDR1 MNHEY, CDR2 SVGAGI. The CDR3 nucleotides are TGTGCCAGCAGTTACCGAGTAACAGGGGGAAGGAACGAGCAGTACTTC. It codes for CASSYRVTGGRNEQYF.

V is TRBV3-1 (or the pseudogene TRBV3-2) and J is TRBJ1-5; 7 positions match TRBD1. The CDR3 is 14 amino acids. Trimming cost V 4 bases and J 2 bases; bases outside gene matches: 2. Germline loops: CDR1 LGHDT, CDR2 YNNKEL (reference sequence). The CDR3 DNA is TGTGCCAGCAGCCTCGGACAGGGCAATCAGCCCCAGCATTTT. As protein: CASSLGQGNQPQHF.

This rearrangement joins TRBV14 to TRBJ2-1; unclear D gene. The V gene lost 4 bases and the J gene lost 10 bases, with 14 bases spanning the gap. The CDR3 has 13 residues. Germline CDR1 is SGHDN and CDR2 is FVKESK. Here the CDR3 reads CASSLGPPWEQFF. CDR3 nucleotide sequence: TGTGCCAGCAGCCTCGGGCCGCCCTGGGAGCAGTTCTTC.

V usage is TRBV6-1 and J usage is TRBJ2-7, with D perhaps assigned TRBD1 or TRBD2 (6 bases each). The CDR3 runs 14 residues. Germline V gene sequence: CDR1 MNHNS, CDR2 SASEGT. Trimming pared 2 bases from V and 6 bases from J, leaving 14 bases between. CDR3 amino acids: CASSESGAYGEQYF. The CDR3 DNA sequence: TGTGCCAGCAGTGAATCGGGGGCTTATGGCGAGCAGTACTTC.

In its sample, this clone was seen a few times. This chain joins TRBV27 and TRBJ1-5, with a possible D match to TRBD1 (5 bases). V was cut by 7 bases and J by 5 bases, with 15 bases left in between. This CDR3 has 14 amino acids. Germline assignment: CDR1 MNHEY and CDR2 SMNVEV (reference sequence). CDR3 amino acids: CASKEGLRDQPQHF. Here the CDR3 DNA reads TGTGCCAGCAAGGAGGGGCTCAGGGATCAGCCCCAGCATTTT.

The rearrangement links TRBV12-5 to TRBJ1-2, with a weak D call TRBD1 (5 bases). Deletions cut 1 base from V and 8 bases from J, with 8 bases between. Germline CDR1 is LGHNT and CDR2 is FRNRAP. The CDR3 runs to 12 residues. The CDR3, as DNA: TGTGCTAGTGGTTTGGGCCAGGGCGGCTACACCTTC. It translates to CASGLGQGGYTF.

The chain employs TRBV7-8 and TRBJ1-2, with 9 bases that match TRBD1. Trimming took 5 bases from V and 4 from J; bases not matched to a gene: 8. The germline gives CDR1 SGHVS, CDR2 FQNEAQ. This CDR3 comprises 15 residues. The CDR3 DNA is TGTGCCAGCAGCCGAACCGGGACAGGGTCCTATGGCTACACCTTC. This translates into CASSRTGTGSYGYTF.

The rearrangement joins TRBV9 to TRBJ1-2; the match to TRBD1 covers 8 bases. Germline V CDR1 and CDR2: SGDLS, YYNGEE. Losses at the gene ends were 0 bases for V and 8 bases for J; bases not matched to a gene: 9. This CDR3 is 15 amino acids long. The CDR3 loop reads CASSVGAQGARGYTF. The CDR3 region has the DNA TGTGCCAGCAGCGTAGGAGCGCAGGGGGCTCGAGGCTACACCTTC. Complete variable domain (other parts from reference TRBV9 and TRBJ1-2): DSGVTQTPKHLITATGQRVTLRCSPRSGDLSVYWYQQSLDQGLQFLIQYYNGEERAKGNILERFSAQQFPDLHSELNLSSLELGDSALYFCASSVGAQGARGYTFGSGTRLTVV.

The rearrangement joins TRBV19 to TRBJ2-5; D gene ambiguous. The length of the CDR3 is 13 residues. V was trimmed by 1 base and J by 5 bases, leaving 8 bases between them. Germline V gene lookup returns CDR1 LNHDA and CDR2 SQIVND (reference sequence). CDR3 nucleotide sequence: TGTGCCAGTAGTATAGCTCCAGCGGAGACCCAGTACTTC. It codes for CASSIAPAETQYF.